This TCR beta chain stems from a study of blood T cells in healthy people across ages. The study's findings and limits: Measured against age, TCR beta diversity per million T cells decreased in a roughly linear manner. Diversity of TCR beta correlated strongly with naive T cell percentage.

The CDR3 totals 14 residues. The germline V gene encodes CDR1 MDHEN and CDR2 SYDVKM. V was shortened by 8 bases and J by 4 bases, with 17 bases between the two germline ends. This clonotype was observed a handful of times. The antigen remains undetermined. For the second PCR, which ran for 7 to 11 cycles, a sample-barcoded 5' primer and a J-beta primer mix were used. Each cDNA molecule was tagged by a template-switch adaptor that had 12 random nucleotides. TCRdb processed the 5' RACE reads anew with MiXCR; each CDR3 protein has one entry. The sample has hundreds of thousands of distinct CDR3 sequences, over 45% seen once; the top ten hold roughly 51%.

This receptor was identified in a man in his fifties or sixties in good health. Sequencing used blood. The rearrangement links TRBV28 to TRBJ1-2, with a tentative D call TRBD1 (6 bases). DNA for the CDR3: TGTGCCAGCGGCTCGGGGGGGCGAAGCTATGGCTACACCTTC. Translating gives CASGSGGRSYGYTF.